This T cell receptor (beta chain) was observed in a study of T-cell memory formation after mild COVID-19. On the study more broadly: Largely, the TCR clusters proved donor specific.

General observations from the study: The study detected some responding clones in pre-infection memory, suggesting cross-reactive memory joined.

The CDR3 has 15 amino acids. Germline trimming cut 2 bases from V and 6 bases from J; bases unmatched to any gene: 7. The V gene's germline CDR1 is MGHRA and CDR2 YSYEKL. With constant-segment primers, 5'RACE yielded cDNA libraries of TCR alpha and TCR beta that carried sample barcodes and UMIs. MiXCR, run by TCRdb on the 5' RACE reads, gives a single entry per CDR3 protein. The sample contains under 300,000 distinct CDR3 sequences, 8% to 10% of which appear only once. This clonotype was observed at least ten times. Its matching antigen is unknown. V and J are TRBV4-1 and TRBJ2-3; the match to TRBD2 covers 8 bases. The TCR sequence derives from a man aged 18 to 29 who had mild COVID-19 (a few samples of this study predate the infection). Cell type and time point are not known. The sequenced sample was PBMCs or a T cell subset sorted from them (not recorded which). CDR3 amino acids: CASSQLTGGPDTQYF. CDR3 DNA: TGCGCCAGCAGCCAACTAACGGGGGGGCCTGATACGCAGTATTTT.